Following are 2 T cell receptor beta chains from one sample sequenced in a study of Graves' ophthalmopathy and Graves' hyperthyroidism. Scientists amplified the TCR beta CDR3 regions from RNA transcripts. First-round RT-PCR with HTBI primers preceded a second-round multiplex PCR. From the multiplex PCR reads, TCRdb called clonotypes with MiXCR, one entry per CDR3 protein. The sample shows about 660,000 distinct CDR3 sequences, about two fifths of them seen only once. Sequencing input: peripheral blood. These receptor sequences come from an adult man with Graves' ophthalmopathy.

This clonotype was recorded at least ten times. The chain has TRBV5-8 and TRBJ2-7; a possible D gene is TRBD1 (5 bases). Between the trimmed V and J ends, which lost 3 bases and 3 bases, there was a span of 16 bases. CDR1 SGHTS and CDR2 YDEGEE come from the germline V gene. The CDR3 is 15 amino acids. This CDR3 is CASSSEGEEFYEQYF. CDR3 coding DNA: TGTGCCAGCAGCTCAGAAGGGGAAGAATTCTACGAGCAGTACTTC.

V usage is TRBV29-1 and J usage is TRBJ2-7, with D perhaps TRBD1 (6 bases). This CDR3 has 12 residues. Trimming shortened V by 0 bases and J by 5 bases, and 8 bases separated the two germline ends. The germline gives CDR1 SQVTM, CDR2 ANQGSEA. In DNA, the CDR3 is TGCAGCGTTGAAGAACAGGGCAACGAGCAGTACTTC. Translation: CSVEEQGNEQYF.